The 3 T cell receptor beta chains reported below all come from one sample, sequenced in a study of T cell repertoires in cytomegalovirus infection. TCRdb fed the reads into MiXCR, producing one record per CDR3 protein. This table has under 300,000 distinct CDR3 sequences, 9% to 15% appearing once. The source material was PBMCs. The receptor source for this set is a human donor in good health (CMV status not recorded). Some clones in this sample may be carry-over from other donors' samples.

This clonotype appeared many times. This rearrangement joins TRBV7-2 to TRBJ2-7; 8 bases line up with TRBD2. The CDR3 length is 16 residues. From germline, CDR1 is SGHTA and CDR2 FQGNSA. The J segment lost 3 bases and the V segment lost 1 base, leaving 8 bases of the junction unmatched. The CDR3 DNA reads as TGTGCCAGCAGCTTAGAAGGCAGCGGGAGCATCTACGAGCAGTACTTC. Its protein is CASSLEGSGSIYEQYF.

The gene calls are TRBV19 and TRBJ2-2; 8 positions agree with TRBD2. V gave up 7 bases and J gave up 0 bases; unmatched junction bases: 4. The CDR3 has 15 amino acids. Germline V gene data show CDR1 as LNHDA and CDR2 as SQIVND (reference sequence). CDR3 sequence: CASIAGTANTGELFF. In DNA form, the CDR3 reads TGTGCCAGTATAGCGGGGACCGCGAACACCGGGGAGCTGTTTTTT.

In its sample, this clonotype was seen a few times. The chain couples TRBV6-6 to TRBJ1-1, with no clear D. The V end lost 2 bases, the J end lost 5 bases, and 12 bases lay between the germline ends. The germline gives CDR1 MNHNY, CDR2 SVGAGI (reference sequence). The CDR3 spans 14 residues. The CDR3 sequence is CASSYNWEETEAFF. The DNA for the CDR3 is TGTGCCAGCAGTTACAATTGGGAGGAGACTGAAGCTTTCTTT.